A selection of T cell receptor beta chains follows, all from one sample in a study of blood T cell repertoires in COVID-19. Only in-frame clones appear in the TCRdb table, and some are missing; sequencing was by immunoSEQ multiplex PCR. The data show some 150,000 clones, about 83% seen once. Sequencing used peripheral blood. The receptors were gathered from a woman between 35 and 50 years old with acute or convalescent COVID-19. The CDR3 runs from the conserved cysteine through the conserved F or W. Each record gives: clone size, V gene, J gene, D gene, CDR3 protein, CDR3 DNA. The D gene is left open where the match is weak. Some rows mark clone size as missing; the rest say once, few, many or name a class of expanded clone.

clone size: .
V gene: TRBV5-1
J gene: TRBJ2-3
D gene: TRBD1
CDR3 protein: CASRSTGFEGDTQYF
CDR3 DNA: TGCGCCAGCAGGTCGACAGGGTTTGAAGGAGATACGCAGTATTTT

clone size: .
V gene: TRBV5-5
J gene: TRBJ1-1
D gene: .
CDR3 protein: CASSLGGYEAFF
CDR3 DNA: TGTGCCAGCAGCTTGGGAGGTTATGAAGCTTTCTTT

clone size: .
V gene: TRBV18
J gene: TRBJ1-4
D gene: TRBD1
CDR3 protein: CASSPRTGGQEKLFF
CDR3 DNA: TGTGCCAGCTCACCTCGCACAGGGGGCCAAGAAAAACTGTTTTTT

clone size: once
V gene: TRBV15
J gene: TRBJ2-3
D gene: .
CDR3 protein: CATSRDPGVTDTQYF
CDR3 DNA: TGTGCCACCAGCAGAGACCCCGGAGTAACAGATACGCAGTATTTT

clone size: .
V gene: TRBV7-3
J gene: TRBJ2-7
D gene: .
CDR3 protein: CASSFPYEQYF
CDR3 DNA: TGTGCCAGCAGCTTCCCGTACGAGCAGTACTTC

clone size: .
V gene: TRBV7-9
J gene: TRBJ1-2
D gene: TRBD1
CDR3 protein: CASSFGQGANYGYTF
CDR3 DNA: TGTGCCAGCAGCTTTGGACAGGGGGCAAACTATGGCTACACCTTC

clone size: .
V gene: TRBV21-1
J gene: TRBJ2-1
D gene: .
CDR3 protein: CASSKGVREMANEQFF
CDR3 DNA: TGTGCCAGCAGCAAAGGAGTCCGGGAGATGGCGAATGAGCAGTTCTTC

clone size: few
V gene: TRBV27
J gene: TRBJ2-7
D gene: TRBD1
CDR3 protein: CASRGQGGSYEQYF
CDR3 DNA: TGTGCCAGCAGGGGACAGGGAGGATCCTACGAGCAGTACTTC

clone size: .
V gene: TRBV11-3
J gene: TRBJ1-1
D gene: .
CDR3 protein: CASSRQANTEAFF
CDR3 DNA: TGTGCCAGCAGCCGTCAGGCGAACACTGAAGCTTTCTTT

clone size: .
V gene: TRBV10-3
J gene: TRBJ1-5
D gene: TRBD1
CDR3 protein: CAISETGGAGNQPQHF
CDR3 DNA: TGTGCCATCAGCGAGACAGGGGGCGCGGGCAATCAGCCCCAGCATTTT

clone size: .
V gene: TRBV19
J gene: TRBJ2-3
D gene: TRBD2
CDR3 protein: CASSIQRGGSTDTQYF
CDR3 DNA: TGTGCCAGTAGTATTCAGCGGGGGGGCTCGACAGATACGCAGTATTTT

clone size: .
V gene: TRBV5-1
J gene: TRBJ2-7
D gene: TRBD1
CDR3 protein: CASEMTGGGDEQYF
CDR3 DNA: TGCGCCAGTGAGATGACAGGGGGCGGAGACGAGCAGTACTTC

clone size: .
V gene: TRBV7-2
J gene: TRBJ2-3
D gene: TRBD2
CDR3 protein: CASSLGVGAGSTDTQYF
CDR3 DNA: TGTGCCAGCAGCTTAGGGGTAGGAGCGGGGAGCACAGATACGCAGTATTTT

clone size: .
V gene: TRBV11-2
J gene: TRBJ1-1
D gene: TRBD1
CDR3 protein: CASSPDRRNTEAFF
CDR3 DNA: TGTGCCAGCAGCCCGGACAGGAGGAACACTGAAGCTTTCTTT

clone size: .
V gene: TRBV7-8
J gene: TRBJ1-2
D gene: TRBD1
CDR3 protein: CASSSDRDSQWGGYTF
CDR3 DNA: TGTGCCAGCAGCTCAGACCGGGACAGTCAATGGGGGGGCTACACCTTC

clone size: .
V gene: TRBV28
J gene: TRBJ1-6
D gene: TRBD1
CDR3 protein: CASSSGTGVAGPLHF
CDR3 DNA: TGTGCCAGCAGCTCCGGGACAGGGGTAGCGGGACCCCTCCACTTT

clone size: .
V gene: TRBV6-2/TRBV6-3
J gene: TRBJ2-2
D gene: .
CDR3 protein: CASSQSGQIYNTGELFF
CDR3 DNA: TGTGCCAGCAGTCAAAGCGGCCAAATCTATAACACCGGGGAGCTGTTTTTT

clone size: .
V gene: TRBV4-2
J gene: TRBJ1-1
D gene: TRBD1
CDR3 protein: CASSQTGWNTEAFF
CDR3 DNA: TGTGCCAGCAGCCAGACAGGGTGGAACACTGAAGCTTTCTTT

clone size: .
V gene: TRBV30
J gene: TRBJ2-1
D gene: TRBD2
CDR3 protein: CAGSGTSVSYNEQFF
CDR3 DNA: TGTGCCGGTTCCGGGACTAGCGTCTCCTACAATGAGCAGTTCTTC

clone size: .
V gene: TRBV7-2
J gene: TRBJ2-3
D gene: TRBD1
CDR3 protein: CASSLGQGTDTQYF
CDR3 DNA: TGTGCCAGCAGCTTAGGACAGGGTACAGATACGCAGTATTTT

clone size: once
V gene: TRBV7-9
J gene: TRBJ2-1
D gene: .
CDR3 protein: CASSLRVNEQFF
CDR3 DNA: TGTGCCAGCAGCCTGCGGGTCAATGAGCAGTTCTTC

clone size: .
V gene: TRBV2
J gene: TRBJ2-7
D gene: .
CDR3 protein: CASSDQGGTYEQYF
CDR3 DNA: TGTGCCAGCAGTGATCAAGGCGGAACCTACGAGCAGTACTTC

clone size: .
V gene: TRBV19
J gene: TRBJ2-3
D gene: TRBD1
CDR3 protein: CASSRGQGHSTDTQYF
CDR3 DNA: TGTGCCAGTTCACGGGGACAGGGGCATAGCACAGATACGCAGTATTTT

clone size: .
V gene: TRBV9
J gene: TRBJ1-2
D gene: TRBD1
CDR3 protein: CASTQTGADGYTF
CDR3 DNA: TGTGCCAGCACGCAAACAGGGGCGGACGGCTACACCTTC

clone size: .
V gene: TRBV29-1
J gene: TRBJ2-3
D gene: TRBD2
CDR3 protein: CSVQGLAGGPDTQYF
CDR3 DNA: TGCAGCGTCCAGGGACTAGCGGGGGGGCCAGATACGCAGTATTTT

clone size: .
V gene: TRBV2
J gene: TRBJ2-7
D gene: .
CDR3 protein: CASSLRDSSSYEQYF
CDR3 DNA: TGTGCCAGCAGTCTCCGGGACTCGAGCTCCTACGAGCAGTACTTC

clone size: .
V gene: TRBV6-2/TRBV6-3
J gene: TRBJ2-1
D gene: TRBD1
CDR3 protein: CASSAMGQGYNEQFF
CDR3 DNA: TGTGCCAGCAGTGCCATGGGACAGGGGTACAATGAGCAGTTCTTC

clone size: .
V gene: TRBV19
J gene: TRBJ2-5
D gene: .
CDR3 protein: CASRRGTKETQYF
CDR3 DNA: TGTGCCAGTAGAAGGGGAACCAAAGAGACCCAGTACTTC

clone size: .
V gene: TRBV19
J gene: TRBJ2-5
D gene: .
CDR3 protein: CASSISPPGGVQETQYF
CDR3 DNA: TGTGCCAGTAGTATAAGTCCTCCCGGAGGGGTCCAAGAGACCCAGTACTTC

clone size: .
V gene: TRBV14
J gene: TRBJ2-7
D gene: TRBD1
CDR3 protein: CASSQDRATGNKYF
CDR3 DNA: TGTGCCAGCAGCCAAGATAGGGCGACAGGGAATAAGTACTTC

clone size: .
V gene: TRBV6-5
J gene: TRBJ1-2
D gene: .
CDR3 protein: CASSTVGYGYTF
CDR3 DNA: TGTGCCAGCAGTACAGTGGGCTATGGCTACACCTTC

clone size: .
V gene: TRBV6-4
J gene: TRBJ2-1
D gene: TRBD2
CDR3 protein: CASSDSGLAGNNEQFF
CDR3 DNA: TGTGCCAGCAGTGACTCGGGACTAGCGGGAAACAATGAGCAGTTCTTC

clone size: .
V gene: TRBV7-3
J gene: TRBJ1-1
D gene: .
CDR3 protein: CASSLTGRGEAFF
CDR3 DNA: TGTGCCAGCAGCTTAACAGGGAGGGGTGAAGCTTTCTTT

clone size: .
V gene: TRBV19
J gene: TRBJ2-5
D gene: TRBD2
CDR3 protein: CASSILAGGGETQYF
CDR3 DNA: TGTGCCAGTAGTATATTAGCGGGAGGCGGAGAGACCCAGTACTTC

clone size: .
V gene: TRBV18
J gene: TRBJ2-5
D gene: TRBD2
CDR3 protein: CASSLFISAGEETQYF
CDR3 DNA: TGTGCCAGCTCACTATTTATATCCGCGGGAGAGGAGACCCAGTACTTC

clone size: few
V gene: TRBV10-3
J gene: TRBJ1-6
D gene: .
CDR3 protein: CAISMLLGSPLHF
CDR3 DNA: TGTGCCATCAGTATGCTACTCGGGTCACCCCTCCACTTT

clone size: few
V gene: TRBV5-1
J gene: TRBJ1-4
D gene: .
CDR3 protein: CASRLTPYNEKLFF
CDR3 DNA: TGCGCCAGCAGATTGACACCATATAATGAAAAACTGTTTTTT

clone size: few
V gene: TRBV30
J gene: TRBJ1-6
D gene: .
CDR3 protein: CAWSRENRVSYNSPLHF
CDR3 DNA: TGTGCCTGGAGCCGGGAGAACCGGGTCTCCTATAATTCACCCCTCCACTTT

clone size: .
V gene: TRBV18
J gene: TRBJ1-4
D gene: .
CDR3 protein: CASSPNTGLNEKLFF
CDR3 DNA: TGTGCCAGCTCACCAAACACGGGGTTAAATGAAAAACTGTTTTTT

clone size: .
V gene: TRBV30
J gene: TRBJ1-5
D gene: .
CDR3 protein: CAWSSGALNQPQHF
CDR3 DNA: TGTGCCTGGAGTTCAGGGGCCTTAAATCAGCCCCAGCATTTT

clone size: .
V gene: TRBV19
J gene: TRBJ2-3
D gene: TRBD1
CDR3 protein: CASSSRTGGADTQYF
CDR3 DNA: TGTGCCAGTAGTTCCAGGACAGGGGGCGCAGATACGCAGTATTTT

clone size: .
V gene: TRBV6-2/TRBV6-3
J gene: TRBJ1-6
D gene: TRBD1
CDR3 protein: CASSYTRTGNNSPLHF
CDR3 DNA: TGTGCCAGCAGTTACACCCGGACAGGGAATAATTCACCCCTCCACTTT

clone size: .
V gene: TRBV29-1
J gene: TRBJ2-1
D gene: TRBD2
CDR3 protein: CSVEGGTLEQFF
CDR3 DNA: TGCAGCGTTGAGGGGGGGACTCTTGAGCAGTTCTTC

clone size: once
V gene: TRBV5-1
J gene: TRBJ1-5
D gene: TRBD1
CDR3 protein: CASSPDRGDQPQHF
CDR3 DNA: TGCGCCAGCAGCCCCGACAGGGGCGATCAGCCCCAGCATTTT

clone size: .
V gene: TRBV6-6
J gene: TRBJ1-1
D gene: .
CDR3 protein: CASSYGEIRGTEAFF
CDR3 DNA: TGTGCCAGCAGTTACGGCGAAATTAGGGGCACTGAAGCTTTCTTT